What follows is one T cell receptor beta chain and its context. Its antigen is currently unknown. The CDR3 is made up of 16 amino acids. Unmatched junction bases numbered 9, after V lost 2 bases and J lost 2 bases. Germline CDR1 SGDLS, CDR2 YYNGEE. The study excluded patients with uncontrolled infection, other autoimmune disease, pregnancy or lactation. Diagnosing involved the use of clinical symptoms, serum thyroxine and TRAb, thyroid ultrasound and orbital computed tomography. The sample is drawn from a study of T cells in Graves' hyperthyroidism and ophthalmopathy. Broader study findings: Ophthalmopathy was told apart from stable hyperthyroidism by a 13 V-J model. Most clonotypes expanded in thyroid above 0.001 were likewise present in blood.

RNA transcripts served as the template for amplifying TCR beta CDR3 regions. HTBI primers drove first-round RT-PCR of the TCR CDR3. TCRdb processed the multiplex PCR reads anew with MiXCR; each CDR3 protein has one entry. The sample carries more than 500,000 distinct CDR3 sequences, more than 15% recorded once. The gene calls are TRBV9 and TRBJ2-5; 7 nucleotides match TRBD2. The receptor was isolated from a woman in her twenties or thirties with Graves' ophthalmopathy. Source material: blood. CDR3 sequence (DNA): TGTGCCAGCAGCGTGGGTCCTAGCGGCCCACAAGAGACCCAGTACTTC. Its translation is CASSVGPSGPQETQYF.